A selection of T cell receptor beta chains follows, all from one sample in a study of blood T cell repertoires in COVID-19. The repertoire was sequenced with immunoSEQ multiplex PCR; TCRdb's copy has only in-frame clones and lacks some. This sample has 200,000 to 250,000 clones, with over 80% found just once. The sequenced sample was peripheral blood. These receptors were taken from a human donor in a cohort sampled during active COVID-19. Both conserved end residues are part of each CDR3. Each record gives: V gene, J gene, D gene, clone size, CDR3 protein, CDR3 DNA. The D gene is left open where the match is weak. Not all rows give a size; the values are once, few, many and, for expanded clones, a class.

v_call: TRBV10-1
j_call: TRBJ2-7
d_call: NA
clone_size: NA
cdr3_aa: CASSESLGAHSYEQYF
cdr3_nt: TGCGCCAGCAGTGAGTCTCTGGGGGCCCACTCCTACGAGCAGTACTTC

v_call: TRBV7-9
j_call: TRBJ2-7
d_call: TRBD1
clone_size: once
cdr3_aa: CASSETGDSYEQYF
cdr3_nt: TGTGCCAGCAGCGAGACAGGGGACTCCTACGAGCAGTACTTC

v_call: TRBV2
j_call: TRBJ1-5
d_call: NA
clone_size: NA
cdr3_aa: CASGAQGKDQPQHF
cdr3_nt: TGTGCCAGCGGGGCACAGGGAAAAGATCAGCCCCAGCATTTT

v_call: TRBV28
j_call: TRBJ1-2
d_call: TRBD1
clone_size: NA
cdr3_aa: CASSTGTEVYGYTF
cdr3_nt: TGTGCCAGCAGTACCGGGACAGAAGTCTATGGCTACACCTTC

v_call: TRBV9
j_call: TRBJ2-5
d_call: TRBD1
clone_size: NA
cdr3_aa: CASSAKIRDRGRETQYF
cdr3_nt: TGTGCCAGCAGCGCTAAAATCCGGGACAGGGGGCGAGAGACCCAGTACTTC

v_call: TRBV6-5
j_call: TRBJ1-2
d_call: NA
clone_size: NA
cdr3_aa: CASTPGGGYGYTF
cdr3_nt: TGTGCCAGCACCCCAGGAGGTGGATATGGCTACACCTTC

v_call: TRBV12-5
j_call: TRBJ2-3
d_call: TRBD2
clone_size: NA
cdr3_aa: CASGLVLSGGPNTQYF
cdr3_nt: TGTGCTAGTGGTTTGGTCCTCAGCGGGGGACCTAATACGCAGTATTTT

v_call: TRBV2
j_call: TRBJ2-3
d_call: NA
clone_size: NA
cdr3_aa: CASSKRTADTQYF
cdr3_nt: TGTGCCAGCAGTAAGCGAACTGCAGATACGCAGTATTTT

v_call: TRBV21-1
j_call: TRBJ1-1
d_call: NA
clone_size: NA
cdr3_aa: CASSKARADEAFF
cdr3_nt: TGTGCCAGCAGCAAAGCGAGGGCGGATGAAGCTTTCTTT

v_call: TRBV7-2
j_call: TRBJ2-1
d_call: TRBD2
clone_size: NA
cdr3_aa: CASSLGAGGQSEQFF
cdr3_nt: TGTGCCAGCAGCTTAGGAGCGGGGGGGCAGAGTGAGCAGTTCTTC

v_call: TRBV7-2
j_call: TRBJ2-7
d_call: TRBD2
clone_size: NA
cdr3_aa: CASTLAGVREQYF
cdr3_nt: TGTGCCAGCACCCTAGCGGGAGTGAGAGAGCAGTACTTC

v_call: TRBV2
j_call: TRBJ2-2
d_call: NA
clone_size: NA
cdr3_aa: CASTVTRELFF
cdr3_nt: TGTGCCAGCACGGTTACCCGGGAGCTGTTTTTT

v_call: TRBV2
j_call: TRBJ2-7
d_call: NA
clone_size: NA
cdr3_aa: CASRTDSYEQYF
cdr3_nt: TGTGCCAGCAGAACCGACAGCTACGAGCAGTACTTC

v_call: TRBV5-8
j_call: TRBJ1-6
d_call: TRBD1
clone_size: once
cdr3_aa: CASSETGLDSPLHF
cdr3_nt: TGTGCCAGCAGCGAGACAGGGTTGGATTCACCCCTCCACTTT

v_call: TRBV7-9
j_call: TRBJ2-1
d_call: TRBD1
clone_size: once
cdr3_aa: CASSMGQYNEQFF
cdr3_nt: TGTGCCAGCAGCATGGGACAGTACAATGAGCAGTTCTTC

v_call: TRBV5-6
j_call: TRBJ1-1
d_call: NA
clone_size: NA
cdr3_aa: CASSLAQGSHSEAFF
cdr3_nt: TGTGCCAGCAGCTTGGCCCAGGGTTCCCATTCTGAAGCTTTCTTT

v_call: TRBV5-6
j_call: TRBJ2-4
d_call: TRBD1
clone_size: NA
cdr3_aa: CACYRGRAKNIQYF
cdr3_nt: TGTGCCTGCTACAGGGGGCGGGCCAAAAACATTCAGTACTTC

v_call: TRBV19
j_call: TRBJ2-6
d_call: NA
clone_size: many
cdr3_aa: CASKEDRGANVLTF
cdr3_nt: TGTGCCAGTAAGGAGGATAGGGGGGCCAACGTCCTGACTTTC

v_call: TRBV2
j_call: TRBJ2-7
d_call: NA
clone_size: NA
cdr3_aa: CASSDEGVYEQYF
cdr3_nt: TGTGCCAGCAGTGACGAGGGGGTGTACGAGCAGTACTTC

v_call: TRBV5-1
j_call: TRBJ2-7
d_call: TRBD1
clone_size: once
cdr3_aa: CASSPGQGGREQYF
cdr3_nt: TGCGCCAGCAGCCCGGGACAGGGAGGACGCGAGCAGTACTTC

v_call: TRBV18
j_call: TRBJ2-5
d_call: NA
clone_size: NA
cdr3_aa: CASSPNLRDSTEPRKETQYF
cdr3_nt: TGTGCCAGCTCACCGAATCTTAGAGACAGCACAGAACCCAGGAAAGAGACCCAGTACTTC

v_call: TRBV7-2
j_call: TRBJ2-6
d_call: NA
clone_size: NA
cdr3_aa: CASSPTGGSGANVLTF
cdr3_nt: TGTGCCAGCAGTCCTACCGGGGGATCTGGGGCCAACGTCCTGACTTTC

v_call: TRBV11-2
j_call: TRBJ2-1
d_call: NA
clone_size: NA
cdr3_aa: CASSNEQGNEQFF
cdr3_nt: TGTGCCAGCAGCAACGAGCAGGGGAATGAGCAGTTCTTC

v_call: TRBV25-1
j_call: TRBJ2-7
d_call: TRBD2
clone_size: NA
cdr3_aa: CATGSGTTYEQYF
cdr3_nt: TGTGCCACCGGCTCCGGGACTACCTACGAGCAGTACTTC

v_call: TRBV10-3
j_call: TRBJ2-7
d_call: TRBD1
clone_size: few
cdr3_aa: CAISGGGTGNAEQYF
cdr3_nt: TGTGCCATCAGTGGGGGTGGGACAGGGAACGCCGAGCAGTACTTC

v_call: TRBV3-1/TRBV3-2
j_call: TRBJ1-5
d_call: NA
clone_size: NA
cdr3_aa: CASSQDVGNQPQHF
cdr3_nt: TGTGCCAGCAGCCAAGATGTAGGCAATCAGCCCCAGCATTTT

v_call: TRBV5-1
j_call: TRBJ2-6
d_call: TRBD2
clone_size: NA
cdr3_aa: CASSPVAGVTSGANVLTF
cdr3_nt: TGCGCCAGCAGCCCAGTAGCGGGAGTTACCTCTGGGGCCAACGTCCTGACTTTC

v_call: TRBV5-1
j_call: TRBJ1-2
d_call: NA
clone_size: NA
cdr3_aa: CASSQGLTSDYGYTF
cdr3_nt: TGCGCCAGCAGCCAGGGACTGACGTCCGACTATGGCTACACCTTC

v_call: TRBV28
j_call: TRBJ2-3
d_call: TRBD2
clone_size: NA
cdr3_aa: CASSYPTGGGGLADSTDTQYF
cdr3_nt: TGTGCCAGCAGTTATCCGACCGGGGGGGGAGGACTAGCGGATTCCACAGATACGCAGTATTTT

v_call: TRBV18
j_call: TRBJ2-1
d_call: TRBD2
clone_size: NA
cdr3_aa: CASSPRASGDNEQFF
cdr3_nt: TGTGCCAGCTCACCACGGGCTAGCGGGGACAATGAGCAGTTCTTC

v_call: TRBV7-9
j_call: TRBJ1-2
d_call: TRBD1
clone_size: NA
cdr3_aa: CASSSTGDGYTF
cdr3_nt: TGTGCCAGCAGCTCCACAGGGGATGGCTACACCTTC

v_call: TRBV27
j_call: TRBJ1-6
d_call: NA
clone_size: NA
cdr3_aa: CASSSGIQIGNSPLHF
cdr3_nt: TGTGCCAGCAGTTCCGGGATACAAATTGGGAATTCACCCCTCCACTTT

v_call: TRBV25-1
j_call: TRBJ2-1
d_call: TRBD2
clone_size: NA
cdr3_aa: CASSEYGSGGRNEQFF
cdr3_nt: TGTGCCAGCAGTGAATATGGGTCGGGAGGGCGCAATGAGCAGTTCTTC

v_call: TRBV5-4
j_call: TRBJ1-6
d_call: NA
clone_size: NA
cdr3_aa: CASSLEGGWNSPLHF
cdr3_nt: TGTGCCAGCAGCTTGGAAGGGGGATGGAATTCACCCCTCCACTTT

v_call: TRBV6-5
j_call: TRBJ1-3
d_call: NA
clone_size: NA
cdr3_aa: CASTGSGNTIYF
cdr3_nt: TGTGCCAGCACCGGGTCTGGAAACACCATATATTTT

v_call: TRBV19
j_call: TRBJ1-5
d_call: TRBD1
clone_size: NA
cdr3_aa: CASSVQGANQPQHF
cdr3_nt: TGTGCCAGTAGTGTACAGGGGGCTAATCAGCCCCAGCATTTT

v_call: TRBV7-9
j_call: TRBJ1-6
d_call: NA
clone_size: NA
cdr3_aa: CASSRAGENSPLHF
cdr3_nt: TGTGCCAGCAGCCGGGCAGGGGAAAATTCACCCCTCCACTTT

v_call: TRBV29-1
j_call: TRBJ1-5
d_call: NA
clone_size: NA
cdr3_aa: CSVGTSNQPQHF
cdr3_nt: TGCAGCGTCGGGACAAGCAATCAGCCCCAGCATTTT

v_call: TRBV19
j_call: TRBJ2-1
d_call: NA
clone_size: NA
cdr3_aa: CASSETRTLYNEQFF
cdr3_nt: TGTGCCAGTAGCGAGACTAGGACCCTCTACAATGAGCAGTTCTTC

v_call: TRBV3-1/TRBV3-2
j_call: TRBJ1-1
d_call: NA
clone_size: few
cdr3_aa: CASSQGRENTEAFF
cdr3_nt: TGTGCCAGCAGCCAAGGACGGGAGAACACTGAAGCTTTCTTT

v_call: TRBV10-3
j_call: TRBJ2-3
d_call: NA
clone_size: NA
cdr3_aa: CAISEGGADTQYF
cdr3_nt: TGTGCCATCAGTGAGGGAGGGGCAGATACGCAGTATTTT

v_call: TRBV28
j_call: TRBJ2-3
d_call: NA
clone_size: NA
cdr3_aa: CASSFQRGGSDTQYF
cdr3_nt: TGTGCCAGCAGTTTTCAACGGGGAGGTTCAGATACGCAGTATTTT

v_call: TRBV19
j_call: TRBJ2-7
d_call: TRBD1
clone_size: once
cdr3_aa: CASSSPPGQGPYEQYF
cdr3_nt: TGTGCCAGTAGTTCCCCACCGGGACAGGGGCCCTACGAGCAGTACTTC

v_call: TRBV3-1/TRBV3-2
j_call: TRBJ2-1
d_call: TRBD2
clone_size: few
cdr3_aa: CASSRLAGGYNEQFF
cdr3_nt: TGTGCCAGCAGCCGTCTAGCGGGGGGTTACAATGAGCAGTTCTTC

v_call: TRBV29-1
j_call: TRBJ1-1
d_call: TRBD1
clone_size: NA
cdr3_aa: CSVRQGENTEAFF
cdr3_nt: TGCAGCGTAAGACAGGGGGAGAACACTGAAGCTTTCTTT

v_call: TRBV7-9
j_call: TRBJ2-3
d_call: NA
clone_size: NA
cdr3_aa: CASTSGTQYF
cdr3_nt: TGTGCCAGCACTTCGGGTACGCAGTATTTT

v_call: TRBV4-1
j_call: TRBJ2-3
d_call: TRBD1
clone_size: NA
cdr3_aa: CASGPGQGTDTQYF
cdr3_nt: TGCGCCAGCGGCCCGGGACAGGGAACAGATACGCAGTATTTT

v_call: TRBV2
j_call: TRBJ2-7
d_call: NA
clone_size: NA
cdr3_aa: CASSGQTYEQYF
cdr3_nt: TGTGCCAGCAGTGGTCAGACCTACGAGCAGTACTTC

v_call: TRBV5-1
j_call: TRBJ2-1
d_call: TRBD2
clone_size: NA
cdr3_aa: CASSLQAGAIYNEQFF
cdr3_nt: TGCGCCAGCAGCTTGCAAGCGGGGGCCATCTACAATGAGCAGTTCTTC

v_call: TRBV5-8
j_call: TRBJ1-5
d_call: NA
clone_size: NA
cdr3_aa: CASSLLGEGLYQPQHF
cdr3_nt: TGTGCCAGCAGCTTGCTCGGAGAAGGTTTATATCAGCCCCAGCATTTT

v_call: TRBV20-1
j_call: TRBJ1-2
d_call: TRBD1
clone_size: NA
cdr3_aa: CSARTGGGYTF
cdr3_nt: TGCAGTGCTCGGACAGGGGGCGGCTACACCTTC

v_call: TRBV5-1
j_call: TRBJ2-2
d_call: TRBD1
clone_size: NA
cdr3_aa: CASSSRQGASNTGELFF
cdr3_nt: TGCGCCAGCAGCTCCCGACAGGGGGCCTCAAACACCGGGGAGCTGTTTTTT